This T cell receptor (beta chain) was identified during a study of cytomegalovirus exposure and HLA in healthy donors. Germline CDR1 and CDR2: MNHEY and SMNVEV (reference sequence). The CDR3 is 15 amino acids. V lost 5 bases and J lost 4; bases outside the gene matches: 8. The PCR ran on 60 Vbeta and 13 Jbeta primers. Authors' methods: As a later analysis found, there were 80 million or so unique TCR beta chains, of which roughly 11 million were shared. Profiled with immunoSEQ multiplex PCR; TCRdb holds only in-frame clones, not every one. V, J and clone size are taken as reported in that table, and D and trimming were inferred from the DNA itself. Of roughly 170,000 clones listed, more than 70% were seen once; the top ten hold about 1.5%.

Sequenced: PBMCs. The TCR originated in a male donor in good health and CMV-seronegative. The rearrangement joins TRBV27 to TRBJ1-1, with 9 bases matching TRBD1. CDR3 sequence (DNA): TGTGCCAGCAGTCCCGGGACAGGGAGGCGCACTGAAGCTTTCTTT. Residues: CASSPGTGRRTEAFF.